The 25 T cell receptor beta chains presented below share a single source sample, sequenced in a study of OX40 agonist ivuxolimab in advanced cancers. Measured with immunoSEQ multiplex PCR; TCRdb has only the in-frame clones, and not every one. The sample yields some 60,000 clones, roughly 86% seen once. The starting material was CD4+ or CD8+ T cells sorted from blood, obtained in a trial of the OX40 agonist ivuxolimab. The receptor source for this set is an adult with an advanced solid tumor such as melanoma, head and neck, liver or kidney cancer.

The chain has TRBV6-1 and TRBJ1-1, with a possible D match to TRBD1 (6 bases). Germline CDR1 MNHNS, CDR2 SASEGT. The V gene lost 6 bases and the J gene lost 3 bases, with 17 bases spanning the gap. The CDR3 consists of 15 residues. The CDR3 DNA sequence: TGTGCCAGCAGCATTGGGGGGGGGCTGGACACTGAAGCTTTCTTT. Encoded protein: CASSIGGGLDTEAFF.

This clone was detected once. The chain recombines TRBV27 with TRBJ1-2; no clear D gene. V lost 1 base and J 7 bases, leaving 13 bases between the germline ends. The CDR3 sequence is 14 residues long. Germline V CDR1 and CDR2: MNHEY, SMNVEV (reference sequence). CDR3 nucleotides: TGTGCCAGCAGTTTATGGGAGGGATTCGGTGGCTACACCTTC. It codes for CASSLWEGFGGYTF.

CDR3 sequence (DNA): TGCAGCGTCGTGAGGCAGGGGAATGAAAAACTGTTTTTT. Translating gives CSVVRQGNEKLFF. The chain uses TRBV29-1 and TRBJ1-4, with a possible D match to TRBD1 (6 bases). Trimming removed 6 bases at V and 5 bases at J, with 13 bases between. There are 13 residues in the CDR3. Germline CDR1 reads SQVTM; CDR2 reads ANQGSEA.

This clone has more than one count but fewer than ten. CDR3 protein: CASSIATGANYGYTF. The CDR3 DNA is TGTGCCAGTAGTATAGCCACAGGAGCTAACTATGGCTACACCTTC. The genes are TRBV19 and TRBJ1-2; a weak D match, TRBD1 (5 bases). The CDR3 sequence is 15 residues long. The germline CDR1 and CDR2 sequences are LNHDA and SQIVND (reference sequence). Trimming shortened V by 1 base and J by 0 bases, and 9 bases separated the two germline ends.

There are a few counts of this clone. The chain carries TRBV7-3 and TRBJ2-3; 12 nucleotides match TRBD2. V trimming: 5 bases; J trimming: 9 bases; junction bases outside the gene matches: 6. Germline CDR1 is SGHTA and CDR2 is FQGTGA. This CDR3 has 14 amino acids. DNA for the CDR3: TGTGCCAGCAGCCCGCTAGCGGGGGGGCAAACGCAGTATTTT. Translating gives CASSPLAGGQTQYF.

V is TRBV7-9 and J is TRBJ2-3, with D possibly being TRBD1 or TRBD2 (6 bases each). This CDR3 is 15 amino acids long. The germline gives CDR1 SEHNR, CDR2 FQNEAQ (reference sequence). Trimming shortened V by 8 bases and J by 2 bases, and 17 bases separated the two germline ends. CDR3 protein: CASRARDTITDTQYF. CDR3 nucleotides: TGTGCCAGCCGGGCGCGGGACACAATCACAGATACGCAGTATTTT.

V gene TRBV5-1 combines with J gene TRBJ2-1, with D hard to call. CDR1 is SGHRS, CDR2 YFSETQ, per germline. The CDR3 length is 15 residues. V lost 4 bases and J lost 0, with 11 bases in between. Written as DNA, the CDR3 is TGCGCCAGCAGCCTCAATGGGAACTCCTACAATGAGCAGTTCTTC. It encodes CASSLNGNSYNEQFF.

The chain links TRBV6-4 to TRBJ1-5; perhaps TRBD1 as D (5 bases). V lost 9 bases and J 12 bases, leaving 12 bases between the germline ends. This CDR3 has 10 amino acids. CDR1 is MRHNA and CDR2 is SNTAGT in the germline V gene. CDR3 loop: CASDSQSQHF. DNA of the CDR3: TGTGCCAGTGACAGCCAGAGCCAGCATTTT.

The J gene is TRBJ2-7, the V gene TRBV6-1, with a tentative D call TRBD1 (5 bases). This CDR3 region has 15 residues. From germline, CDR1 is MNHNS and CDR2 SASEGT. Trimming took 1 base from V and 3 from J, leaving 13 bases between them. DNA for the CDR3: TGTGCCAGCAGTGAAGAGAGACAGAAAATCTACGAGCAGTACTTC. Translating gives CASSEERQKIYEQYF.

The rearrangement uses TRBV27 and TRBJ1-4; D perhaps matches TRBD1 (6 bases). The germline V and J ends were trimmed by 5 bases and 8 bases, with 24 bases remaining between them. The CDR3 extends over 17 amino acids. Germline loops: CDR1 MNHEY, CDR2 SMNVEV (reference sequence). The CDR3 sequence: CASSPRQGRDRSEKLFF. Here the CDR3 DNA reads TGTGCCAGCAGTCCGAGGCAGGGGAGGGATAGGAGCGAAAAACTGTTTTTT.

The chain recombines TRBV2 with TRBJ2-3, with TRBD2 as a possible D gene (6 bases). Trimming removed 7 bases at V and 9 bases at J, with 14 bases between. From germline, CDR1 is SNHLY and CDR2 FYNNEI. The CDR3 sequence is 12 residues long. CDR3 nucleotide sequence: TGTGCCAGCACCGACGGGCGGGGAACGCAGTATTTT. This codes for CASTDGRGTQYF.

This clone appeared many times. The V call is TRBV9, the J call TRBJ2-2; 11 bases agree with TRBD2. After removal of 2 bases from V and 4 bases from J, the junction contained 4 bases not matched to a gene. CDR1 SGDLS and CDR2 YYNGEE come from the germline V gene. The CDR3 totals 16 residues. The CDR3 reads CASSVSGGAGTGELFF. CDR3 nucleotides: TGTGCCAGCAGCGTTAGCGGGGGGGCCGGCACCGGGGAGCTGTTTTTT.

The chain uses TRBV27 and TRBJ2-3; possibly TRBD1 or TRBD2 for D (5 bases each). This CDR3 contains 12 residues. Between the trimmed V and J ends, which lost 6 bases and 11 bases, there was a span of 15 bases. CDR1 and CDR2 (germline): MNHEY, SMNVEV (reference sequence). The CDR3 spells CASSRPGGGQYF. The CDR3 coding sequence is TGTGCCAGCAGCCGTCCGGGTGGGGGGCAGTATTTT.

This clone was seen only a few times. The chain joins TRBV28 to TRBJ1-2; D gene uncertain. Deletions cut 5 bases from V and 8 bases from J, with 12 bases between. The CDR3 is 12 residues long. The V gene's germline CDR1 is MDHEN and CDR2 SYDVKM. This CDR3 reads CASSTGVLGYTF. The CDR3 bases are TGTGCCAGCAGTACTGGAGTTTTAGGCTACACCTTC.

This sequence joins TRBV7-3 and TRBJ2-6; D uncertain. This CDR3 comprises 13 residues. V was trimmed by 2 bases and J by 2 bases, leaving 1 base between them. Looked up from germline, CDR1 is SGHTA and CDR2 is FQGTGA. CDR3 in amino acids: CASSLPGANVLTF. The DNA for the CDR3 is TGTGCCAGCAGCTTACCTGGGGCCAACGTCCTGACTTTC.

The rearrangement links TRBV2 to TRBJ1-1, with 8 positions matching TRBD1. The J segment lost 9 bases and the V segment lost 3 bases, leaving 9 bases of the junction unmatched. The CDR3 sequence is 14 residues long. CDR1 is SNHLY, CDR2 FYNNEI, per germline. The CDR3 DNA sequence: TGTGCCAGCAGTGATATAATAGGGACAGGCAAAGCTTTCTTT. Encoded protein: CASSDIIGTGKAFF. Full variable domain (outside the CDR3, taken from reference TRBV2 and TRBJ1-1): EPEVTQTPSHQVTQMGQEVILRCVPISNHLYFYWYRQILGQKVEFLVSFYNNEISEKSEIFDDQFSVERPDGSNFTLKIRSTKLEDSAMYFCASSDIIGTGKAFFGQGTRLTVV.

Only one count was recorded for this clone. The chain links TRBV28 to TRBJ2-7, with TRBD2 matching 9 bases. The CDR3 has 15 residues. The V segment lost 6 bases and the J segment 5 bases; nucleotides outside the gene matches: 11. Germline CDR1 and CDR2: MDHEN and SYDVKM. CDR3 amino acids: CASRGGGAGFDEQYF. In DNA form, the CDR3 reads TGTGCCAGCAGGGGCGGGGGGGCTGGTTTCGACGAGCAGTACTTC.

The V gene is TRBV29-1, the J gene TRBJ1-1, with D possibly being TRBD1 (6 bases). Deletions cut 7 bases from V and 4 bases from J, with 22 bases between. Germline values: CDR1 SQVTM, CDR2 ANQGSEA. This CDR3 has 15 amino acids. The CDR3 here is CSAWDTGFAATEAFF. DNA for the CDR3: TGCAGCGCTTGGGACACGGGGTTTGCTGCCACTGAAGCTTTCTTT.

This clone has a handful of counts. V gene TRBV18 combines with J gene TRBJ2-7, with D possibly matching TRBD1 (6 bases). The CDR3 has 14 amino acids. Germline CDR1 and CDR2: KGHSH and LQKENI. V was cut by 3 bases and J by 6 bases, with 15 bases left in between. CDR3 sequence: CASSPKAGESEQYF. CDR3 bases: TGTGCCAGCTCACCGAAGGCAGGGGAAAGCGAGCAGTACTTC.

The chain combines TRBV7-2 with TRBJ2-7; 7 nucleotides line up with TRBD1. Germline CDR1 reads SGHTA; CDR2 reads FQGNSA. This CDR3 has 16 residues. Trimming removed 5 bases from V and 2 bases from J; junction bases left unmatched: 12. This CDR3 reads CASSRGTGTAPYEQYF. CDR3 bases: TGTGCCAGCAGCCGGGGTACCGGGACAGCTCCCTACGAGCAGTACTTC.

This chain uses TRBV5-6 with TRBJ2-7; the D is unclear. V was clipped by 2 bases and J by 5 bases, with 8 bases between them. This CDR3 is built from 12 residues. From germline, CDR1 is SGHDT and CDR2 YYEEEE. For the CDR3, the DNA is TGTGCCAGCAGCTTATTGGCCCACGAGCAGTACTTC. The encoded protein is CASSLLAHEQYF.

This chain uses TRBV5-6 with TRBJ1-4; the D gene is possibly TRBD1 (6 bases). The V end was cut by 4 bases, the J end by 7 bases, with 14 bases between. This CDR3 has 14 residues. Germline V gives CDR1 SGHDT, CDR2 YYEEEE. The CDR3 nucleotides are TGTGCCAGCAGCCTAGGGGGTTGGAGTGAAAAACTGTTTTTT. Translated: CASSLGGWSEKLFF.

The rearrangement links TRBV29-1 to TRBJ1-3; D gene uncertain. The germline CDR1 and CDR2 sequences are SQVTM and ANQGSEA. Trimming shortened V by 1 base and J by 6 bases, and 7 bases separated the two germline ends. This CDR3 region has 12 residues. The CDR3 nucleotides are TGCAGCGTTGAAGGTGGATCAAACACCATATATTTT. Its translation: CSVEGGSNTIYF. Drawing the rest from reference TRBV29-1 and TRBJ1-3, the complete variable domain is SAVISQKPSRDICQRGTSLTIQCQVDSQVTMMFWYRQQPGQSLTLIATANQGSEATYESGFVIDKFPISRPNLTFSTLTVSNMSPEDSSIYLCSVEGGSNTIYFGEGSWLTVV.

V is TRBV7-3 and J is TRBJ2-1; D ambiguous. Germline-derived CDR1 and CDR2 are SGHTA and FQGTGA. This CDR3 has 15 residues. The V gene lost 3 bases and the J gene lost 0 bases, with 9 bases spanning the gap. CDR3 region: CASSFRVSSYNEQFF. The CDR3 nucleotides are TGTGCCAGCAGCTTCCGGGTGAGCTCCTACAATGAGCAGTTCTTC.

The V and J genes are TRBV7-9 and TRBJ1-4, with D possibly TRBD1 on 6 matching bases. CDR1 SEHNR and CDR2 FQNEAQ come from the germline V gene (reference sequence). The V end was cut by 7 bases, the J end by 4 bases, with 13 bases between. The CDR3 totals 14 residues. CDR3 coding DNA: TGTGCCAGCACCAGGGGTTCGGTTAATGAAAAACTGTTTTTT. Translating it yields CASTRGSVNEKLFF.